This T cell receptor (beta chain) was identified in a study of regulatory T cells in long-lasting Graves disease. In this sample, this clonotype turned up many times. Antigen unknown. Overall study findings and caveats: Persistent patients shared more public clonotypes (about 2,700) than newly diagnosed patients (around 1,000). Repertoires from persistent disease leaned toward TRBV28, TRBJ1-2 and TRBJ2-5.

Arm-PCR of CDR3 regions and iRepertoire HTBI primers were used to build TCR beta libraries. TCRdb ran MiXCR on the multiplex PCR reads and lists one entry per CDR3 protein. The data show about 500,000 distinct CDR3 sequences, 9.5% to 15% seen once. The sample's time point: newly diagnosed GD, antithyroid drugs for less than 3 months. The TCR library was made from RNA extracted from PBMCs. The V and J ends lost 3 bases and 3 bases, in that order; junction bases with no gene match: 1. There are 13 residues in the CDR3. CDR1 is ENHRY and CDR2 is SYGVKD in the germline V gene. This sample was also put to use in a study of T cells in Graves' hyperthyroidism and ophthalmopathy. This second study notes: Recently diagnosed hyperthyroidism of less than 2 months' duration affected patients aged 18 to 65. Initially, a first-round RT-PCR of the TCR CDR3 employed the HTBI primer set.

This rearrangement joins TRBV10-3 to TRBJ2-7; 8 bases map to TRBD2. This specimen was peripheral blood mononuclear cells (PBMCs), taken at new diagnosis, from a patient treated with antithyroid drugs. The clonotype was recovered from a woman in her 30s with Graves disease. The CDR3 region is CAISELAVYEQYF. CDR3 nucleotide sequence: TGTGCCATCAGTGAACTAGCGGTCTACGAGCAGTACTTC.